This is a list of T cell receptor beta chains from one sample in a study of blood T cell repertoires in COVID-19. Assay: immunoSEQ multiplex PCR; the TCRdb copy retains only in-frame clones and omits some. The sample records approximately 150,000 clones, over 70% being singletons. Sequencing used peripheral blood. All receptors derive from a man between 45 and 60 years old with active or convalescent COVID-19. Each CDR3 is given with its conserved first and last residue. The D gene is left open where the match is weak. Clone size is not always given. Where it is, it says once, few, many or a class for expanded clones.

abundance | j_gene | d_gene | v_gene | CDR3aa | CDR3nt
NA | TRBJ2-5 | TRBD1 | TRBV7-7 | CASSLLSPGGASLQETQYF | TGTGCCAGCAGCTTACTCTCCCCAGGGGGCGCCTCGTTACAAGAGACCCAGTACTTC
NA | TRBJ2-7 | TRBD2 | TRBV5-1 | CASRGGGEYEQYF | TGCGCCAGCAGGGGCGGGGGAGAGTACGAGCAGTACTTC
NA | TRBJ1-2 | NA | TRBV29-1 | CSVDENNYGYTF | TGCAGCGTTGACGAGAATAACTATGGCTACACCTTC
few | TRBJ2-2 | NA | TRBV29-1 | CSVLYITATNTGELFF | TGCAGCGTTCTGTACATCACAGCTACGAACACCGGGGAGCTGTTTTTT
NA | TRBJ2-7 | TRBD1 | TRBV6-5 | CASSSRTGREQYF | TGTGCCAGCAGTTCCCGGACAGGGCGGGAGCAGTACTTC
once | TRBJ2-7 | TRBD1 | TRBV6-1 | CASSEQGRGRAEQYF | TGTGCCAGCAGTGAGCAGGGCAGGGGGCGAGCCGAGCAGTACTTC
once | TRBJ2-7 | TRBD1 | TRBV7-3 | CASSLMSGQGYEQYF | TGTGCCAGCAGCTTAATGTCGGGACAGGGGTACGAGCAGTACTTC
NA | TRBJ2-5 | NA | TRBV25-1 | CASSEWAQETQYF | TGTGCCAGCAGTGAATGGGCCCAAGAGACCCAGTACTTC
once | TRBJ1-2 | NA | TRBV18 | CASSPMDGGSYGYTF | TGTGCCAGCTCACCCATGGACGGGGGGAGCTATGGCTACACCTTC
NA | TRBJ2-3 | TRBD2 | TRBV19 | CASSISASGNTDTQYF | TGTGCCAGTAGTATTTCGGCTAGCGGGAACACAGATACGCAGTATTTT
NA | TRBJ2-7 | NA | TRBV28 | CASTRRSASSYEQYF | TGTGCCAGCACCCGTCGCTCAGCGAGCTCCTACGAGCAGTACTTC
few | TRBJ2-5 | TRBD2 | TRBV6-5 | CATTRGGAQYF | TGTGCCACCACCCGGGGGGGGGCCCAGTACTTC
NA | TRBJ2-3 | TRBD2 | TRBV11-3 | CASSVRSGYTDTQYF | TGTGCCAGCAGCGTCCGTAGCGGGTACACAGATACGCAGTATTTT
NA | TRBJ1-3 | NA | TRBV3-1/TRBV3-2 | CASSQDSGTTGNTIYF | TGTGCCAGCAGCCAGGACTCCGGGACTACCGGAAACACCATATATTTT
NA | TRBJ1-6 | NA | TRBV7-3 | CASSFGTGGSPLHF | TGTGCCAGCAGCTTCGGGACCGGGGGTTCACCCCTCCACTTT
NA | TRBJ1-3 | TRBD1 | TRBV27 | CASRTLQGGFGNTIYF | TGTGCCAGCAGGACCCTTCAGGGGGGATTTGGAAACACCATATATTTT
few | TRBJ2-7 | NA | TRBV6-6 | CASSNRDEQYF | TGTGCCAGCAGCAACAGGGACGAGCAGTACTTC
NA | TRBJ2-1 | TRBD2 | TRBV7-9 | CASSLYSGLEKFF | TGTGCCAGCAGCCTATATAGCGGGCTCGAGAAGTTCTTC
NA | TRBJ1-3 | NA | TRBV9 | CASSVAGGPSGNTIYF | TGTGCCAGCAGCGTAGCCGGGGGGCCCTCTGGAAACACCATATATTTT
NA | TRBJ2-2 | TRBD2 | TRBV5-4 | CASSLTSGYTGELFF | TGTGCCAGCAGCTTGACTAGCGGATACACCGGGGAGCTGTTTTTT
NA | TRBJ2-7 | TRBD1 | TRBV10-3 | CAISEDRGSEQYF | TGTGCCATCAGTGAGGACAGGGGAAGCGAGCAGTACTTC
NA | TRBJ2-2 | NA | TRBV28 | CASSLLRNGELFF | TGTGCCAGCAGTTTACTGCGGAACGGGGAGCTGTTTTTT
NA | TRBJ1-3 | TRBD1 | TRBV3-1/TRBV3-2 | CASSQGGTAGNTIYF | TGTGCCAGCAGCCAAGGGGGGACAGCTGGAAACACCATATATTTT
NA | TRBJ2-7 | NA | TRBV6-5 | CASSYSRQQDQYF | TGTGCCAGCAGTTACTCGAGACAGCAGGATCAGTACTTC
NA | TRBJ2-7 | NA | TRBV28 | CASSSHIVIAKSYEQYF | TGTGCCAGCAGTTCCCATATAGTTATCGCGAAGTCCTACGAGCAGTACTTC
NA | TRBJ1-2 | TRBD1 | TRBV27 | CASSLLPGGLYGYTF | TGTGCCAGCAGTTTATTGCCAGGGGGCCTCTATGGCTACACCTTC
once | TRBJ1-5 | NA | TRBV24-1 | CATSRRGDGNQPQHF | TGTGCCACCAGTCGACGCGGGGACGGGAATCAGCCCCAGCATTTT
few | TRBJ1-5 | TRBD1 | TRBV7-2 | CASSARTGNQPQHF | TGTGCCAGCAGCGCACGGACAGGTAATCAGCCCCAGCATTTT
NA | TRBJ1-1 | TRBD1 | TRBV28 | CASSFPRGPTEAFF | TGTGCCAGCAGTTTCCCGAGGGGGCCCACTGAAGCTTTCTTT
NA | TRBJ2-3 | NA | TRBV9 | CASSVQAFTDTQYF | TGTGCCAGCAGCGTACAAGCGTTCACAGATACGCAGTATTTT
once | TRBJ2-7 | NA | TRBV5-5 | CASSLAGAALREEQYF | TGTGCCAGCAGCTTGGCTGGGGCAGCCTTAAGGGAAGAGCAGTACTTC
NA | TRBJ2-2 | NA | TRBV5-1 | CASSLDGGRTGELFF | TGCGCCAGCAGCTTGGACGGAGGGCGTACCGGGGAGCTGTTTTTT
NA | TRBJ1-6 | TRBD1 | TRBV19 | CASSTWQGAADSPLHF | TGTGCCAGTAGTACCTGGCAGGGGGCAGCTGATTCACCCCTCCACTTT
NA | TRBJ1-1 | NA | TRBV5-1 | CASSLEVGGLSTEAFF | TGCGCCAGCAGCTTGGAGGTTGGGGGACTCTCCACTGAAGCTTTCTTT
NA | TRBJ2-7 | NA | TRBV5-6 | CASSLVGVGYEQYF | TGTGCCAGCAGCTTGGTGGGAGTGGGGTACGAGCAGTACTTC
NA | TRBJ1-1 | NA | TRBV10-1 | CANPSRLMNTEAFF | TGCGCCAATCCTTCCAGGCTTATGAACACTGAAGCTTTCTTT
NA | TRBJ1-5 | TRBD1 | TRBV5-6 | CASSVGQPTDQPQHF | TGTGCCAGCAGCGTGGGACAGCCCACCGATCAGCCCCAGCATTTT
NA | TRBJ2-2 | NA | TRBV9 | CASSVVTANTGELFF | TGTGCCAGCAGCGTAGTGACAGCGAACACCGGGGAGCTGTTTTTT